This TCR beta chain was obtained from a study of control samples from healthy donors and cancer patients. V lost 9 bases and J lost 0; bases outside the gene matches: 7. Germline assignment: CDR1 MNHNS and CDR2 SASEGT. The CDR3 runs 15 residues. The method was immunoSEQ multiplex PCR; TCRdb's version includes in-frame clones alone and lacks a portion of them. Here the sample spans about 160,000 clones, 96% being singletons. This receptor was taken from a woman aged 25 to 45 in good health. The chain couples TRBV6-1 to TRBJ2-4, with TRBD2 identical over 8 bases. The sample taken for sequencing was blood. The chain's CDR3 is CARITSGLAKNIQYF. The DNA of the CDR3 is TGTGCCAGGATCACTAGCGGTCTAGCCAAAAACATTCAGTACTTC.